The 4 T cell receptor beta chains reported below all come from one sample, sequenced in a study of blood T cell repertoires in COVID-19. Produced via immunoSEQ multiplex PCR; TCRdb's table is partial and in-frame only. The table shows a few hundred thousand clones, with approximately 89% occurring only once. Sequenced: peripheral blood. The receptors here all came from a woman in her twenties or thirties with COVID-19, enrolled during active disease.

The chain uses TRBV7-8 and TRBJ2-7; D gene unclear. V lost 5 bases, J lost 2 bases, and 16 bases lay in between. CDR1 SGHVS and CDR2 FQNEAQ come from the germline V gene. The CDR3 is 15 amino acids. The CDR3: CASSPQASSTYEQYF. CDR3 bases: TGTGCCAGCAGCCCCCAGGCCTCCTCGACCTACGAGCAGTACTTC.

The genes are TRBV12-5 and TRBJ2-1, with unresolved D. V lost 1 base and J 8 bases, leaving 6 bases between the germline ends. From germline, CDR1 is LGHNT and CDR2 FRNRAP. This CDR3 has 12 residues. CDR3 sequence (DNA): TGTGCTAGTGGTTTGGCGTCCGATGAGCAGTTCTTC. Residues: CASGLASDEQFF.

CDR3 sequence: CASSLETGHSWELFF. CDR3 coding DNA: TGTGCCAGCAGCTTAGAGACAGGGCATTCATGGGAGCTGTTTTTT. The V call is TRBV7-6, the J call TRBJ2-2; TRBD1 matches at 7 bases. CDR3 length: 15 amino acids. The ends lost 1 base at V and 9 bases at J; junction bases unmatched: 8. The germline V gene encodes CDR1 SGHVS and CDR2 FNYEAQ.

The rearrangement uses TRBV11-3 and TRBJ2-1, with a possible D match to TRBD1 (5 bases). The germline V and J ends were trimmed by 1 base and 5 bases, with 6 bases remaining between them. Germline values: CDR1 SGHNT, CDR2 YENEEA. The CDR3 is made up of 13 amino acids. In nucleotides, the CDR3 is TGTGCCAGCAGCTTAGTCAGGGACAATGAGCAGTTCTTC. Translation gives CASSLVRDNEQFF.